The present T cell receptor beta chain was sequenced within a study of cytomegalovirus exposure and HLA in healthy donors. Assay used: immunoSEQ multiplex PCR; TCRdb lists only in-frame clones, some missing. The sample lists more than 65,000 clones; roughly 95% were seen once. The CDR3 is made up of 14 amino acids. J gave up 6 bases and V 3 bases, and 7 bases lay outside the gene matches. Germline V gene lookup returns CDR1 KGHSH and CDR2 LQKENI. The sample comprised PBMCs. The rearrangement joins TRBV18 to TRBJ2-7; TRBD2 matches 8 bases. This receptor was taken from a woman under 30 in good health and CMV-seronegative. The CDR3 coding sequence is TGTGCCAGCTCACCGGCCGGGAGGGAGGGCGAGCAGTACTTC. This gives the protein CASSPAGREGEQYF.